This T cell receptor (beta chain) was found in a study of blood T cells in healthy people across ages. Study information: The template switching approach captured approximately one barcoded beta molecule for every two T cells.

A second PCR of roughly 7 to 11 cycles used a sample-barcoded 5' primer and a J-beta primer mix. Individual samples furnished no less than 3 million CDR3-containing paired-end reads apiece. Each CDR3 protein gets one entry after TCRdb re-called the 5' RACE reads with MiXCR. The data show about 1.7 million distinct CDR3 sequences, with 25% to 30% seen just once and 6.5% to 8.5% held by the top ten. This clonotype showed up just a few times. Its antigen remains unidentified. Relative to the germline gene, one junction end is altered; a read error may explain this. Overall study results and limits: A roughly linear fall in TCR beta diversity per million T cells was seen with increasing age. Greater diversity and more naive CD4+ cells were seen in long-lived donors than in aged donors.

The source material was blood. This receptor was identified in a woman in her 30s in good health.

The CDR3, as DNA: TGTGCCAGCAGGTTAGGCGGGTCGGATGAGCAGTTCTTC. It translates to CASRLGGSDEQFF. The rearrangement joins TRBV7-9 to TRBJ2-1, with a possible D match to TRBD2 (5 bases). This CDR3 comprises 13 residues. Germline CDR1 reads SEHNR; CDR2 reads FQNEAQ (reference sequence).